The clone carrying this TCR beta chain has just a few counts. The sample's time point: sample taken at primary tumor resection. There were roughly 78 donors, all of them untreated patients with early-stage non-small cell lung cancer. Unsorted whole RNA from tumor, nontumor lung or frozen PBMC underwent sequencing. The study tagged each TCR cDNA molecule with a unique molecular identifier. TCRdb independently ran MiXCR on the 5' RACE reads; one entry per CDR3 protein. The table has about 42,000 distinct CDR3 sequences, almost 7% seen once. The sample belongs to a study of spatial heterogeneity in lung cancer. V was cut by 6 bases and J by 2 bases, with 8 bases left in between. The germline V gene encodes CDR1 SEHNR and CDR2 FQNEAQ (reference sequence). The CDR3 is made up of 13 amino acids.

Sequencing was performed on PBMCs, taken at surgery. The clonotype comes from a female donor with early-stage non-small cell lung cancer. This sequence joins TRBV7-9 and TRBJ1-5, with D hard to call. CDR3 coding DNA: TGTGCCAGCAGTTCCCAGGGCAATCAGCCCCAGCATTTT. Protein: CASSSQGNQPQHF.